Listed below are T cell receptor beta chains from one sample, sequenced in a study of shared clonotypes between healthy human individuals. TCRdb's copy holds only in-frame clones and misses some; the assay was immunoSEQ multiplex PCR. The data hold around 750,000 clones, with less than 85% observed a single time. Sequencing used memory CD4+ T cells sorted from blood. Receptors were obtained from a woman younger than 45 in good health. CDR3s include the opening cysteine and the closing phenylalanine or tryptophan. Each record gives: D gene, J gene, clone size, V gene, CDR3 DNA, CDR3 protein. The D gene is left open where the match is weak. Clone size, where shown, is once, few, many, or a class for clones that have expanded.

.,TRBJ2-7,.,TRBV6-1,TGTGCCAGCAGCTCTCCCGGGCAGACCTACGAGCAGTACTTC,CASSSPGQTYEQYF
TRBD1,TRBJ2-7,.,TRBV15,TGTGCCACCAGCAGAGGGGGGACAGGAGTACCCTACGAGCAGTACTTC,CATSRGGTGVPYEQYF
.,TRBJ1-2,.,TRBV5-6,TGTGCCAGCAGCCCGTGGCCCCATTGGAGCGACTATGGCTACACCTTC,CASSPWPHWSDYGYTF
TRBD1,TRBJ2-5,.,TRBV29-1,TGCAGCGCTGGGACAGGGGATTTACCAGGGACCCAGTACTTC,CSAGTGDLPGTQYF
.,TRBJ1-6,.,TRBV7-8,TGTGCCAGCAGGCCCTCTATGGGCAGGGAAAATTCACCCCTCCACTTT,CASRPSMGRENSPLHF
.,TRBJ1-5,.,TRBV9,TGTGCCAGCAGCGTAGGGGGTAGCAATCAGCCCCAGCATTTT,CASSVGGSNQPQHF
TRBD1,TRBJ1-2,.,TRBV19,TGTGCCAGTAGTTCCCCTGACAGGGGATTGCGAGGCTACACCTTC,CASSSPDRGLRGYTF
.,TRBJ1-5,.,TRBV11-3,TGTGCCAGCAGCTTAGAAGGACGAGTACGCAATCAGCCCCAGCATTTT,CASSLEGRVRNQPQHF
TRBD1,TRBJ2-7,.,TRBV5-1,TGCGCCAGCAGCTCCCTAGGGGACGGACAGGGTTACGAGCAGTACTTC,CASSSLGDGQGYEQYF
TRBD1,TRBJ2-1,.,TRBV11-3,TGTGCCAGCAGGTTACTACAGGGGTATATGGACAATGAGCAGTTCTTC,CASRLLQGYMDNEQFF
TRBD1,TRBJ1-5,.,TRBV2,TGTGCCAGTAGGACAGGGAGGCTGGCCCAGCATTTT,CASRTGRLAQHF
TRBD2,TRBJ2-1,.,TRBV5-1,TGCGCCAGCAGCTTGATGCCGTTTTTGGGACTAGCGGGAACAAATGAGCAGTTCTTC,CASSLMPFLGLAGTNEQFF
.,TRBJ1-2,.,TRBV19,TGTGCCAGTCAGGACACCCACTATGGCTACACCTTC,CASQDTHYGYTF
.,TRBJ1-1,.,TRBV6-5,TGTGCCAGCACCACAGATACAGGGATGTGGTCGGCTTTCTTT,CASTTDTGMWSAFF
TRBD1,TRBJ1-5,.,TRBV19,TGTGCCAGTAGGGTTAACAGGGGCGATAGCAATCAGCCCCAGCATTTT,CASRVNRGDSNQPQHF
TRBD1,TRBJ1-1,.,TRBV30,TGTGCCTGGACCGGGACAGTGAACACTGAAGCTTTCTTT,CAWTGTVNTEAFF
.,TRBJ1-5,.,TRBV5-1,TGCGCCAGCAGCTTTGACAGCGAGCTTGGCAATCAGCCCCAGCATTTT,CASSFDSELGNQPQHF
.,TRBJ2-1,.,TRBV2,TGTGCCAGCAGCGACCGGGGCCTCGACGACGATGAGCAGTTCTTC,CASSDRGLDDDEQFF
.,TRBJ1-6,.,TRBV19,TGTGCCAGTAGGGCCCCGACAGGTGGAAATTCACCCCTCCACTTT,CASRAPTGGNSPLHF
.,TRBJ1-3,.,TRBV6-5,TGTGCCAGCAGTTACGGCTCTGGGGGTGCTGGAAACACCATATATTTT,CASSYGSGGAGNTIYF
.,TRBJ2-5,.,TRBV21-1,TGTGCCAGGACGGGGTGGTGCGGGAGGGCCTCCCAAGAGACCCAGTACTTC,CARTGWCGRASQETQYF
TRBD1,TRBJ1-2,.,TRBV30,TGTGCCTGGAATTCCGGGACAGGAGCTTATAACTATGGCTACACCTTC,CAWNSGTGAYNYGYTF
TRBD1,TRBJ2-3,.,TRBV5-6,TGTGCCAGCAGCCGTGGCGGGACAGGGTACGCAGATACGCAGTATTTT,CASSRGGTGYADTQYF
.,TRBJ2-1,.,TRBV11-2,TGTGCCAGCAGCTTGGGACCGAATGAGCAGTTCTTC,CASSLGPNEQFF
.,TRBJ2-7,.,TRBV2,TGTGCCAGCAGTCTTATCTACGAGCAGTACTTC,CASSLIYEQYF
TRBD2,TRBJ2-5,.,TRBV5-1,TGCGCCAGCAGCTTGCGGACTAGCGAGGCTTCGGGGACCCAGTACTTC,CASSLRTSEASGTQYF
TRBD1,TRBJ2-7,once,TRBV6-6,TGTGCCAGCATCAGGGGGCGGAACTCCTACGAGCAGTACTTC,CASIRGRNSYEQYF
.,TRBJ2-7,few,TRBV19,TGTGCCAGTAGTATGTATCGAGATTCCTACGAGCAGTACTTC,CASSMYRDSYEQYF
.,TRBJ2-2,once,TRBV4-2,TGTGCCAGCAGCCAAGATGATAGGAACACCGGGGAGCTGTTTTTT,CASSQDDRNTGELFF
TRBD1,TRBJ2-2,.,TRBV7-3,TGTGCCAGCAGACAAATGACAGGGAGCACCGGGGAGCTGTTTTTT,CASRQMTGSTGELFF
.,TRBJ2-3,.,TRBV11-3,TGTGCCAGCAGCCCAGGACTGGGACCAGATACGCAGTATTTT,CASSPGLGPDTQYF
.,TRBJ2-7,.,TRBV14,TGTGCCAGCAGCCAAGATCCCGGGAGAAGGACAGTATACGAGCAGTACTTC,CASSQDPGRRTVYEQYF
.,TRBJ1-5,.,TRBV6-5,TGTGCCAGCAGTTACTCGACGCAGGGTAATCAGCCCCAGCATTTT,CASSYSTQGNQPQHF
TRBD2,TRBJ2-1,.,TRBV27,TGTGCCAGCGGTACTAGCGGGACCTACAATGAGCAGTTCTTC,CASGTSGTYNEQFF